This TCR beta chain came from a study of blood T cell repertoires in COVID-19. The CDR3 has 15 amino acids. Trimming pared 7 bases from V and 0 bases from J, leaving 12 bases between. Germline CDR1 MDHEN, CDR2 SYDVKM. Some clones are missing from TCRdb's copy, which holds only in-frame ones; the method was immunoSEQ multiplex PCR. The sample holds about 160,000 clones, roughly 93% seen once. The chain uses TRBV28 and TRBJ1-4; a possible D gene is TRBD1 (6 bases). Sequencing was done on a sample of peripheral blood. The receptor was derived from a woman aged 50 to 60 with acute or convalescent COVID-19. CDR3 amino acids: CASNLRGTTNEKLFF. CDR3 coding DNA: TGTGCCAGCAACCTGAGGGGGACAACTAATGAAAAACTGTTTTTT.